The text below deals with one T cell receptor (beta chain). The clone's antigen remains unknown. Base qualities are not provided; no much larger clone lies one nucleotide away. Each collaborating institution followed its own protocols to collect whole blood in K2EDTA tubes. For TCRbeta analysis, collaborators shipped samples as frozen whole blood, isolated PBMCs, or DNA extracted from either of those sample types. Trimming takes 7 bases off V and 1 base off J; junction bases not matched to a gene: 9. From its cysteine to its phenylalanine, the CDR3 spans 15 amino acids. The CDR3 DNA has 45 bases and is translated from base 1. According to the germline V gene, CDR1 reads SGHTA and CDR2 reads FQGNSA. The data were obtained in a study of blood T cell repertoires in COVID-19 (dated by TCRdb to about 2020). Background for the entire study: Samples from collaborators originated in the United States, Italy and Spain and spanned both the acute and convalescent phases of COVID-19. The material from the prospective study consisted of cDNA or gDNA derived from T cells, B-cell-depleted T cells, or PBMCs. The dataset comprised deeply sampled blood TCRbeta repertoires from subjects exposed to, actively infected with, or recovered from COVID-19. The repertoires were released in a freely available public database meant as a resource for research on the immune response to SARS-CoV-2. Samples came from the ongoing ImmuneRACE study (first 160 participants) plus 1,254 subjects from 6 global collaborators. Sample metadata almost always included a de-identified subject ID, COVID-19 status, age in years and sex. Where available, HLA class I and class II types were taken from metadata supplied by the sample provider and were not determined by assay-based typing.

Study-wide findings and limitations: The amount of clinical and demographic metadata varied by source and participant and was provided uncurated.

TCRbeta CDR3 regions were amplified from genomic DNA by means of the immunoSEQ Assay, a bias-controlled multiplex PCR. The authors' pipeline ran thus. Nucleated cell counts per sample were estimated from amplification of reference gene primers within the assay. To quantify the absolute abundance of each unique TCRbeta CDR3 rearrangement, sequence reads were collapsed and filtered. For each sample, productive Simpson clonality was calculated as the square root of Simpson's diversity index across productive rearrangements. TCRdb retrieved this table from immuneACCESS and kept in-frame rearrangements only. Not all clones are present; in checked studies, unresolved V genes account for under half, and no reason is known for the remainder. Clone size and the V and J calls come from that table; the DNA yielded D and trimming. This sample lists some 100,000 clones; 85% were detected once. The ten most abundant clones make up around 2% of the sample.

This chain joins TRBV7-2 to TRBJ1-2; a stretch of 7 junction bases matches TRBD1. The clonotype was recovered from a woman between 65 and 79 years old with active or convalescent COVID-19. Sequenced: peripheral blood. In nucleotides, the sequence is TGTGCCAGCATCCCCGGGACAGCCTTTAACTATGGCTACACCTTC. Its coded protein is CASIPGTAFNYGYTF.